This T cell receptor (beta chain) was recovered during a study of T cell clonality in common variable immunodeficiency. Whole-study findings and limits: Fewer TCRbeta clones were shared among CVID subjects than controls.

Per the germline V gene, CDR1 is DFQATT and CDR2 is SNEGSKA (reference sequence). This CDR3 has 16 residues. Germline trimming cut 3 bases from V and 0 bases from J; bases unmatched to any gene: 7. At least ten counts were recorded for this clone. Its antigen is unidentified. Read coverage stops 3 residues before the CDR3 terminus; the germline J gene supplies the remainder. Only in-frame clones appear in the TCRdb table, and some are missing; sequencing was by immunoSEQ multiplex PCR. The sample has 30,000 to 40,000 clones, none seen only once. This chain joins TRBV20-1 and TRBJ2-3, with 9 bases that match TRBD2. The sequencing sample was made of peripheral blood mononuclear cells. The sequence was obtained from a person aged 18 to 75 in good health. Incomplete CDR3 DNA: TGCAGTGCTAGTTCGCTAGCGGGATTAAGCACAGATACG. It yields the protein CSASSLAGLSTDT. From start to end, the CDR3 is CSASSLAGLSTDTQYF.